A single sample gave rise to the 22 T cell receptor beta chains below, sequenced in a study of blood T cell repertoires in COVID-19. TCRdb's copy holds only in-frame clones and misses some; the assay was immunoSEQ multiplex PCR. The sample contains hundreds of thousands of clones, 88% of which appear only once. Sequenced input: peripheral blood. The origin of the receptors is a woman aged 25-40 years with acute or convalescent COVID-19.

The CDR3 DNA follows: TGCAGCGTTAAACCCGGGGGGACACAAACCGGGGAGCTGTTTTTT. Its protein is CSVKPGGTQTGELFF. The chain carries TRBV29-1 and TRBJ2-2; D is perhaps TRBD2 (7 bases). CDR1 and CDR2 from the germline V gene are SQVTM and ANQGSEA. The V gene lost 5 bases and the J gene lost 5 bases, with 18 bases spanning the gap. This CDR3 comprises 15 residues.

This sequence joins TRBV29-1 and TRBJ1-2; 8 nucleotides line up with TRBD1. Trimming cost V 5 bases and J 8 bases; bases outside gene matches: 7. CDR1 and CDR2 from the germline V gene are SQVTM and ANQGSEA. This CDR3 is 12 amino acids long. Here the CDR3 reads CSVRARGLGYTF. The CDR3 DNA reads as TGCAGCGTTAGGGCCAGGGGGCTCGGCTACACCTTC.

The V and J genes are TRBV24-1 and TRBJ2-7; D remains ambiguous. The CDR3 spans 13 residues. Trimming left V 9 bases short and J 5 bases short, with 16 bases between. The V gene's germline CDR1 is KGHDR and CDR2 SFDVKD. As DNA, the CDR3 is TGTGCCACCTCCCGGCCGGGTCGGAACGAGCAGTACTTC. Its protein is CATSRPGRNEQYF.

This rearrangement joins TRBV28 to TRBJ2-5, with D perhaps TRBD1 (6 bases). CDR1 is MDHEN, CDR2 SYDVKM, per germline. Deletions cut 2 bases from V and 3 bases from J, with 10 bases between. The CDR3 is 14 residues long. The CDR3 DNA follows: TGTGCCAGCAGTTTAGGGGGCAGGGAAGAGACCCAGTACTTC. It is translated as CASSLGGREETQYF.

This clone has only a few counts. The CDR3: CASSYRQSLTNEKLFF. CDR3 coding DNA: TGTGCCAGCAGCTACCGACAGTCCTTGACTAATGAAAAACTGTTTTTT. The chain couples TRBV3-1 (or the pseudogene TRBV3-2) to TRBJ1-4, with D possibly being TRBD1 (5 bases). This CDR3 comprises 16 residues. V was pared by 5 bases and J by 2 bases, with 15 bases between. Germline lookup yields CDR1 LGHDT and CDR2 YNNKEL (reference sequence).

The gene calls are TRBV7-9 and TRBJ2-1; tentative D call: TRBD2 (6 bases). CDR1 SEHNR and CDR2 FQNEAQ come from the germline V gene (reference sequence). The V and J ends lost 7 bases and 4 bases respectively, with 17 bases between them. The CDR3 is 15 amino acids. CDR3 coding DNA: TGTGCCAGCACCCCACGGCTAGCGACTTACAATGAGCAGTTCTTC. Protein product: CASTPRLATYNEQFF. Using reference TRBV7-9 and TRBJ2-1 for the parts outside the CDR3, the full variable domain is DTGVSQNPRHKITKRGQNVTFRCDPISEHNRLYWYRQTLGQGPEFLTYFQNEAQLEKSRLLSDRFSAERPKGSFSTLEIQRTEQGDSAMYLCASTPRLATYNEQFFGPGTRLTVL.

The chain links TRBV5-4 to TRBJ2-5, with D hard to call. V lost 10 bases and J lost 1, with 11 bases in between. There are 12 residues in the CDR3. Germline assignment: CDR1 SGHNT and CDR2 YYREEE (reference sequence). The CDR3 here is CAWVAVQETQYF. As DNA, the CDR3 is TGTGCCTGGGTGGCGGTCCAAGAGACCCAGTACTTC.

The J gene is TRBJ2-1, the V gene TRBV30; D is perhaps TRBD2 (6 bases). Trimming removed 1 base from V and 6 bases from J, with 7 bases in between. CDR3 size: 12 residues. The germline CDR1 and CDR2 sequences are GTSNPN and SVGIG (reference sequence). DNA for the CDR3: TGTGCCTGGAGTGCGGGAGCCAATGAGCAGTTCTTC. Amino acids: CAWSAGANEQFF. The full variable domain, rest sourced from reference TRBV30 and TRBJ2-1, is SQTIHQWPATLVQPVGSPLSLECTVEGTSNPNLYWYRQAAGRGLQLLFYSVGIGQISSEVPQNLSASRPQDRQFILSSKKLLLSDSGFYLCAWSAGANEQFFGPGTRLTVL.

The gene calls are TRBV4-2 and TRBJ2-3; no clear D. Germline CDR1 is LGHNA and CDR2 is YNFKEQ. With 1 base removed from V and 6 bases from J, the gap between germline ends came to 14 bases. The CDR3 extends over 15 amino acids. CDR3 bases: TGTGCCAGCAGCCAAGTCGGCAGCGAGGCGGATACGCAGTATTTT. Residues: CASSQVGSEADTQYF.

This chain uses TRBV6-5 with TRBJ2-2; 7 bases align to TRBD1. Germline CDR1 is MNHEY and CDR2 is SVGAGI. V was pared by 6 bases and J by 5 bases, with 3 bases of the junction left unmatched. This CDR3 is 13 amino acids long. CDR3: CASSPRGTGELFF. The CDR3 DNA reads as TGTGCCAGCAGCCCCAGGGGGACCGGGGAGCTGTTTTTT.

DNA of the CDR3: TGTGCCAGCTCACAGACAGGGGACACTAACTATGGCTACACCTTC. Its protein product is CASSQTGDTNYGYTF. The rearrangement links TRBV18 to TRBJ1-2; 8 nucleotides align to TRBD1. The CDR3 length is 15 residues. Germline CDR1 and CDR2: KGHSH and LQKENI. V was clipped by 4 bases and J by 0 bases; unmatched bases: 4.

J is TRBJ1-3 and V is TRBV7-9; D remains ambiguous. The CDR3 length is 15 residues. Germline CDR1 reads SEHNR; CDR2 reads FQNEAQ (reference sequence). V was clipped by 1 base and J by 0 bases, with 7 bases between them. The CDR3 reads CASSLGQSSGNTIYF. The CDR3 coding sequence is TGTGCCAGCAGCTTAGGGCAGTCCTCTGGAAACACCATATATTTT.

V and J are TRBV28 and TRBJ2-2; unclear D gene. Germline V gene sequence: CDR1 MDHEN, CDR2 SYDVKM. The CDR3 covers 12 residues. V gave up 6 bases and J gave up 7 bases, with 9 bases separating them. The CDR3 region is CASRTLVGELFF. DNA of the CDR3: TGTGCCAGCAGAACTTTGGTCGGGGAGCTGTTTTTT.

Only a few counts were recorded for this clone. The chain recombines TRBV12-5 with TRBJ1-1, with D uncertain. Germline V gene lookup returns CDR1 LGHNT and CDR2 FRNRAP. This CDR3 is built from 14 residues. Trimming stripped 2 bases from V and 2 bases from J, with 9 bases between. The CDR3 loop reads CASGLSGLNTEAFF. CDR3 bases: TGTGCTAGTGGTTTGAGCGGCCTTAACACTGAAGCTTTCTTT.

This chain uses TRBV19 with TRBJ1-5; possibly TRBD1 for D (6 bases). Germline V lookup: CDR1 LNHDA, CDR2 SQIVND (reference sequence). This CDR3 region has 16 residues. V shed 4 bases and J shed 4 bases, with 17 bases lying between them. DNA of the CDR3: TGTGCCAGTAGTACCATTCGGACAGTTGCTAATCAGCCCCAGCATTTT. Translating gives CASSTIRTVANQPQHF.

The gene calls are TRBV24-1 and TRBJ1-1; TRBD1 matches 8 bases. Germline CDR1 KGHDR, CDR2 SFDVKD. There are 14 residues in the CDR3. J lost 5 bases, V lost 4 bases, and 5 bases had no gene match. CDR3 in DNA: TGTGCCACCAGTGAAACAGGGGGGAAAACTGAAGCTTTCTTT. It specifies CATSETGGKTEAFF.

The chain is built from TRBV10-3 and TRBJ1-2; the match to TRBD1 covers 12 bases. Germline V lookup: CDR1 ENHRY, CDR2 SYGVKD. The CDR3 is 15 amino acids. V dropped 0 bases and J dropped 11; count of bases not matched to a gene: 7. CDR3: CAISESRDRGPRYTF. CDR3 in DNA: TGTGCCATCAGTGAGTCGCGGGACAGGGGGCCGCGTTACACCTTC.

The rearrangement links TRBV6-5 to TRBJ1-4; D perhaps matches TRBD1 (5 bases). V was trimmed by 6 bases and J by 0 bases, leaving 11 bases between them. Germline CDR1 MNHEY, CDR2 SVGAGI. The CDR3 is made up of 15 amino acids. For the CDR3, the DNA is TGTGCCAGCAGGACCGACAGTGCAACTAATGAAAAACTGTTTTTT. It specifies CASRTDSATNEKLFF.

The V gene is TRBV9, the J gene TRBJ1-5; D remains unclear. The germline V and J ends were trimmed by 0 bases and 4 bases, with 20 bases remaining between them. The CDR3 covers 18 residues. Germline-derived CDR1 and CDR2 are SGDLS and YYNGEE. In nucleotides, the CDR3 is TGTGCCAGCAGCGTAGGGCCCGAGCCTGGAGGATATAATCAGCCCCAGCATTTT. Its translation is CASSVGPEPGGYNQPQHF.

V and J are TRBV5-1 and TRBJ1-4, with unresolved D. The CDR3 is made up of 15 amino acids. The germline V and J ends were trimmed by 7 bases and 8 bases, with 21 bases remaining between them. Germline V gene lookup returns CDR1 SGHRS and CDR2 YFSETQ. The CDR3 here is CASPGGLSVSEKLFF. The CDR3 nucleotides are TGCGCCAGCCCCGGCGGTCTTTCTGTTAGCGAAAAACTGTTTTTT.

V gene TRBV11-2 combines with J gene TRBJ2-3; tentative D call: TRBD1 (5 bases). Germline V lookup: CDR1 SGHAT, CDR2 FQNNGV. V lost 2 bases to trimming and J lost 6 bases, with 21 bases between them. This CDR3 comprises 17 residues. DNA for the CDR3: TGTGCCAGCAGCTTAAGCCGAACAGGTGTCGGTTTGGATACGCAGTATTTT. Translated, it gives CASSLSRTGVGLDTQYF.

The chain joins TRBV19 to TRBJ2-7, with 9 bases aligning to TRBD1. CDR3 length: 16 amino acids. Germline loops: CDR1 LNHDA, CDR2 SQIVND (reference sequence). The V and J ends lost 4 bases and 4 bases, in that order; junction bases with no gene match: 11. The CDR3 DNA reads TGTGCCAGTAGTACCAACAGGGGGCTAAATCTTTACGAGCAGTACTTC. The encoded protein is CASSTNRGLNLYEQYF. Filled out from reference TRBV19 and TRBJ2-7, the complete variable domain reads DGGITQSPKYLFRKEGQNVTLSCEQNLNHDAMYWYRQDPGQGLRLIYYSQIVNDFQKGDIAEGYSVSREKKESFPLTVTSAQKNPTAFYLCASSTNRGLNLYEQYFGPGTRLTVT.